This T cell receptor (beta chain) was obtained from a study of blood T cells in healthy people across ages. The second PCR ran roughly 7 to 12 cycles with a sample-barcoded 5' primer and J-beta primers. TCRdb re-called the 5' RACE reads with MiXCR, one entry per CDR3 protein. The sample shows hundreds of thousands of distinct CDR3 sequences, 40% to 50% of them seen only once. Sample: blood. This sequence originates from an elderly man in good health.

The CDR3 DNA sequence: TGCAGTGCTAGAGATGTACAGGGGTATGGCTACACCTTC. It translates to CSARDVQGYGYTF. The chain has TRBV20-1 and TRBJ1-2; TRBD1 matches at 7 bases. This CDR3 region has 13 residues. V shed 0 bases and J 5 bases; nucleotides not matched to a gene: 3. The germline gives CDR1 DFQATT, CDR2 SNEGSKA (reference sequence).